This T cell receptor beta chain emerged from a study of T cell repertoires in cytomegalovirus infection. Study details: Both a matching HLA type and CMV infection were indicated by public TCR beta signatures.

TCRdb used MiXCR to reprocess the reads, holding one entry per CDR3 protein. The sample includes a few hundred thousand distinct CDR3 sequences, about a quarter of them seen just once. This clonotype was observed a few times. The antigen is undetermined. The CDR3 runs 14 residues. Germline loops: CDR1 DFQATT, CDR2 SNEGSKA (reference sequence). Losses at the gene ends were 6 bases for V and 1 base for J; bases not matched to a gene: 6. Study-wide points: Totalled public TCR beta family frequency picked out people who carried CMV plus the relevant HLA. Across the ex vivo response, the dominant clonotypes were HLA-C-restricted CMV-specific TCR beta clonotypes.

The rearrangement links TRBV20-1 to TRBJ2-7; TRBD1 agrees at 10 bases. The sample was PBMCs. This clonotype was obtained from a human donor in good health (CMV status not recorded). Some clones in this sample may be carry-over from other donors' samples. The CDR3 sequence: CSAWDRGRSYEQYF. In nucleotides, the CDR3 is TGCAGTGCATGGGACAGGGGAAGGTCCTACGAGCAGTACTTC.